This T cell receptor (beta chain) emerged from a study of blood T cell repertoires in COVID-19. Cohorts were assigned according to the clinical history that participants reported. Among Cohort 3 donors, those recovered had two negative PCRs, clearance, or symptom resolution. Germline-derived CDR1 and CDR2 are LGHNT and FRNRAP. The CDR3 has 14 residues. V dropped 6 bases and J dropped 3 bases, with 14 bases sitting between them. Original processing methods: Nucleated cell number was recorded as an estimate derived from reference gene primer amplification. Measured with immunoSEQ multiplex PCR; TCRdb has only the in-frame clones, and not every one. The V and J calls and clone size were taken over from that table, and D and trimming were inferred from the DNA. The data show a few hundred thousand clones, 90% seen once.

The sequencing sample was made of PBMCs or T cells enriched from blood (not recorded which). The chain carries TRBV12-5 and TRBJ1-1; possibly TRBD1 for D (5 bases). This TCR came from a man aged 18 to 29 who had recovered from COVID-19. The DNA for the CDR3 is TGTGCTAGTGGCCCGGCCCAAGGGGACACTGAAGCTTTCTTT. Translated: CASGPAQGDTEAFF.